The T cell receptor beta chain under discussion was sequenced for a study of regulatory T cells in long-lasting Graves disease. Building of the TCR beta libraries involved iRepertoire HTBI primers and Arm-PCR of CDR3 regions. One entry per CDR3 protein results from TCRdb running MiXCR on the multiplex PCR reads. The sample contains approximately 540,000 distinct CDR3 sequences, approximately 12% of which appear only once. As to this clonotype: Its target is not known.

Indicated time point: newly diagnosed GD, antithyroid drugs for less than 3 months. PBMC RNA served as the TCR library source. The CDR3 contains 16 residues. Germline-derived CDR1 and CDR2 are MNHEY and SMNVEV (reference sequence). With 5 bases removed from V and 4 bases from J, the gap between germline ends came to 21 bases. Study-level findings and limits: The study found persistent patients shared more public clonotypes (approximately 2,700) than new patients (about 990). Persistent Graves' patients showed a TCR diversity that was lower than that of newly diagnosed ones.

These data also featured in a second study, about T cells in Graves' hyperthyroidism and ophthalmopathy.

This chain uses TRBV27 with TRBJ2-7; no reliable D call. This clonotype was obtained from a woman under 40 with Graves disease. The source was peripheral blood mononuclear cells (PBMCs), collected at new diagnosis, from a patient treated with antithyroid drugs. The CDR3 DNA reads as TGTGCCAGCAGTCTCTCCGCCCGTAATAGCATGTACGAGCAGTACTTC. This translates into CASSLSARNSMYEQYF.